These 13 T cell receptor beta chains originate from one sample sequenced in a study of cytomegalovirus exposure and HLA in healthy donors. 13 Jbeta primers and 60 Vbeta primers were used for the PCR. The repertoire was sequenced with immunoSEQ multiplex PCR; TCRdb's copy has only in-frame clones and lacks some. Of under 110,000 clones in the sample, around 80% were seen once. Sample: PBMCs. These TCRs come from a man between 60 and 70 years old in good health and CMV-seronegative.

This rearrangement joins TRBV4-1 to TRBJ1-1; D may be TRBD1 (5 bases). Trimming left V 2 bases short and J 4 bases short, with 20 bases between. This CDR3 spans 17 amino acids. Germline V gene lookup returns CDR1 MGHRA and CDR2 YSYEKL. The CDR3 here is CASSQLKGWLAGTEAFF. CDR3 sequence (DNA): TGCGCCAGCAGCCAATTGAAGGGGTGGTTAGCGGGCACTGAAGCTTTCTTT.

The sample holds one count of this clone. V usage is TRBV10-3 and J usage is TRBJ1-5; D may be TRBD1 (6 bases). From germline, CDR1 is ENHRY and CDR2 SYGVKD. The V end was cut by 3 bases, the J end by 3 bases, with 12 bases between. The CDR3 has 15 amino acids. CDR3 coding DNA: TGTGCCATCAGTGACCCGGACAGAGACAATCAGCCCCAGCATTTT. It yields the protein CAISDPDRDNQPQHF.

CDR3 nucleotide sequence: TGTGCCAGCAGCCCTCAGGGACAGGGGTACAATCAGCCCCAGCATTTT. Encoded protein: CASSPQGQGYNQPQHF. V is TRBV28 and J is TRBJ1-5, with TRBD1 matching 10 bases. The V and J ends lost 6 bases and 3 bases, in that order; junction bases with no gene match: 8. CDR1 is MDHEN, CDR2 SYDVKM, per germline. The CDR3 is 16 residues long. The complete variable domain, with remaining parts taken from reference TRBV28 and TRBJ1-5, reads DVKVTQSSRYLVKRTGEKVFLECVQDMDHENMFWYRQDPGLGLRLIYFSYDVKMKEKGDIPEGYSVSREKKERFSLILESASTNQTSMYLCASSPQGQGYNQPQHFGDGTRLSIL.

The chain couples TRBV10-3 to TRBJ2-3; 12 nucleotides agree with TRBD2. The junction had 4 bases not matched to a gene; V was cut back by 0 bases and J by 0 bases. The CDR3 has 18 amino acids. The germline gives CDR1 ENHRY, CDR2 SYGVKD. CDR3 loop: CAISESASGGVSTDTQYF. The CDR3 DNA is TGTGCCATCAGTGAGTCGGCTAGCGGGGGGGTAAGCACAGATACGCAGTATTTT.

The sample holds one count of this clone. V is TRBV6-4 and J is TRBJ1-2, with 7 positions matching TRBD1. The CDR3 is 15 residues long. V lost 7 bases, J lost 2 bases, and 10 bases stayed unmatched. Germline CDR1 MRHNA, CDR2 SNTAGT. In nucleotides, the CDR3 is TGTGCCAGCAAACCGGGACAGAGCGAGAACTATGGCTACACCTTC. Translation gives CASKPGQSENYGYTF.

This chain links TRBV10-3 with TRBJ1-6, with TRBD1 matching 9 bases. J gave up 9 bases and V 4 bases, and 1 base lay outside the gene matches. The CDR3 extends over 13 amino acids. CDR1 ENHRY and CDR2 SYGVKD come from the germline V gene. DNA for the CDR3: TGTGCCATCAGTGGGACAGGGGTTTCACCCCTCCACTTT. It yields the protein CAISGTGVSPLHF.

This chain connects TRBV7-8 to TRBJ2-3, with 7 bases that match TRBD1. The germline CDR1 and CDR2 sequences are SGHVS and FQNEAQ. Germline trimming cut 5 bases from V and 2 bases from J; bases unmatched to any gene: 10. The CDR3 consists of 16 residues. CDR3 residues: CASSTFDRAVTDTQYF. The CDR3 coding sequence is TGTGCCAGCAGCACATTTGACAGGGCTGTCACAGATACGCAGTATTTT.

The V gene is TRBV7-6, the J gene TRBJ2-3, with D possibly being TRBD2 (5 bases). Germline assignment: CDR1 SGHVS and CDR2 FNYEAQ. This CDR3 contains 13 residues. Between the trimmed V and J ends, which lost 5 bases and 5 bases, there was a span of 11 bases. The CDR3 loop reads CASSQARGDTQYF. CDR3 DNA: TGTGCCAGCAGCCAAGCACGGGGAGATACGCAGTATTTT. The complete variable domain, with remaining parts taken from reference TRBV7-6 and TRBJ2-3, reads GAGVSQSPRYKVTKRGQDVALRCDPISGHVSLYWYRQALGQGPEFLTYFNYEAQQDKSGLPNDRFSAERPEGSISTLTIQRTEQRDSAMYRCASSQARGDTQYFGPGTRLTVL.

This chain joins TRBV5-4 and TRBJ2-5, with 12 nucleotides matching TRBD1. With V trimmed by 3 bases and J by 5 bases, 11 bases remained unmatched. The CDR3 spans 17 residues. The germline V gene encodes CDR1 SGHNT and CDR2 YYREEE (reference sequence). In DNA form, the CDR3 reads TGTGCCAGCAGCTCCTTAACCGGGACAGGGGGCAGCGAGACCCAGTACTTC. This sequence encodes CASSSLTGTGGSETQYF.

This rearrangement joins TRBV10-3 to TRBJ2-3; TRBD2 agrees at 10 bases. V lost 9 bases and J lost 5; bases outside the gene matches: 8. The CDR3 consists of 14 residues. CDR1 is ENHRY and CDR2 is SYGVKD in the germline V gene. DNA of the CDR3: TGTGCCATTAAACATAGCGGGGGGCGAGATACGCAGTATTTT. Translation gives CAIKHSGGRDTQYF.

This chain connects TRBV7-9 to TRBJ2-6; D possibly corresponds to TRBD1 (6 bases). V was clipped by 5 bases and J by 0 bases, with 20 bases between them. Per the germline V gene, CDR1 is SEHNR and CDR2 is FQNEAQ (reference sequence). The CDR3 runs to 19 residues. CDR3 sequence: CASSPSGTPKNSGANVLTF. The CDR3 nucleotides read TGTGCCAGCAGCCCGTCGGGGACACCGAAGAACTCTGGGGCCAACGTCCTGACTTTC.

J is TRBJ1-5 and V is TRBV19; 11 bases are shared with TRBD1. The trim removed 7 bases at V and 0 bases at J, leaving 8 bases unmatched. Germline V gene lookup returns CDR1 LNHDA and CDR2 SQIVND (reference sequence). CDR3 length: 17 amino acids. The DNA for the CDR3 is TGTGCCAGTACAAAAGGGACAGGGGGTTTTAGCAATCAGCCCCAGCATTTT. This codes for CASTKGTGGFSNQPQHF.

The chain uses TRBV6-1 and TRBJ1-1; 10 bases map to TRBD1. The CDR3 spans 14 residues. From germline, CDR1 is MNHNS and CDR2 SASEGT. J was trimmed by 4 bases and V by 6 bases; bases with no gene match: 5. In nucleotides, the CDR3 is TGTGCCAGCAGGACAGGGGGCTCGGGCACTGAAGCTTTCTTT. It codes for CASRTGGSGTEAFF.